These T cell receptor beta chains were read from a single sample in a study of graft-versus-host responses after intestinal transplantation. Repertoires were generated with immunoSEQ multiplex PCR, while TCRdb's copy carries only in-frame clones and drops some. Counted here are approximately 82,000 clones, 85% to 95% occurring once; the ten biggest clones make up around 1.1%. For these TCRs, the target antigens are not known. The specimen comprised unstimulated CD8+ T cells sorted from spleen or lymph node cells, sampled before transplant. The origin of the receptors is a human donor who was the organ donor for an intestinal transplant. Both conserved end residues are part of each CDR3. The D gene is left open where the match is weak. Where a row states a size, it is once, few, many or the class of an expanded clone; other rows omit it.

cdr3_nt	cdr3_aa	d_call	clone_size	v_call	j_call
TGTGCCAGCAGCTTACAGACTAGCGGGAGATACAATGAGCAGTTCTTC	CASSLQTSGRYNEQFF	TRBD2	.	TRBV7-9	TRBJ2-1
TGTGCCAGCAGCTTAGTTGGCTACCAAGAGACCCAGTACTTC	CASSLVGYQETQYF	.	.	TRBV7-6	TRBJ2-5
TGTGCCAGCAGCTCCCGGGACAGGGGTGCTCCGCAAGAGACCCAGTACTTC	CASSSRDRGAPQETQYF	TRBD1	.	TRBV11-3	TRBJ2-5
TGTGCCAGCAGCTACATGACAGGGGAGTACTTAGACACCGGGGAGCTGTTTTTT	CASSYMTGEYLDTGELFF	TRBD1	.	TRBV11-2	TRBJ2-2
TGCAGCGTTTCCATCTCGGGCCAGTACTTC	CSVSISGQYF	.	.	TRBV29-1	TRBJ2-5
TGTGCCAGTAGTATATCCCAGGGGATCAATGAGCAGTTCTTC	CASSISQGINEQFF	.	.	TRBV19	TRBJ2-1
TGTGCCAGCAGCTCCTACAGATCAACTAGTAACGAGCAGTACTTC	CASSSYRSTSNEQYF	.	.	TRBV11-3	TRBJ2-7
TGTGCCAGCAGCTTCGACAGCTCCTACGAGCAGTACTTC	CASSFDSSYEQYF	.	.	TRBV7-2	TRBJ2-7
TGCGCCAGCAGCCAAGGCAGGGACTCCTACGAGCAGTACTTC	CASSQGRDSYEQYF	.	few	TRBV4-1	TRBJ2-7
TGTGCCAGCAGTTTAATCCGGGGGGCCACTGAAGCTTTCTTT	CASSLIRGATEAFF	.	.	TRBV27	TRBJ1-1
TGCGCCAGCGATCCACCGGACAGGGGCAGTGAGCAGTTCTTC	CASDPPDRGSEQFF	TRBD1	.	TRBV5-1	TRBJ2-1
TGTGCCAGCAGTGAAGGCCGTATGAATGAAAAACTGTTTTTT	CASSEGRMNEKLFF	.	.	TRBV25-1	TRBJ1-4
TGCGCCAGCAGCCAAGAAATCATACCCTATGCTCACGAGCAGTACTTC	CASSQEIIPYAHEQYF	.	.	TRBV4-1	TRBJ2-7
TGTGCCAGCAGCCCCTGGACAGGTAGCGACAATGAGCAGTTCTTC	CASSPWTGSDNEQFF	TRBD1	.	TRBV11-3	TRBJ2-1
TGTGCCATCGGGCGGGACCCGCCTTATGGCTACACCTTC	CAIGRDPPYGYTF	.	.	TRBV10-3	TRBJ1-2
TGTGCCAGCAGCGGAAGGCAACAGACGGACACTGAAGCTTTCTTT	CASSGRQQTDTEAFF	.	.	TRBV11-2	TRBJ1-1
TGTGCCAGCCCGAGCTTTCCCTGCGAGCAGTACTTC	CASPSFPCEQYF	.	.	TRBV27	TRBJ2-7
TGTGCCAGCAGCTCGGGACTGGGGGTAGATACGCAGTATTTT	CASSSGLGVDTQYF	.	.	TRBV7-9	TRBJ2-3
TGCAGCGTTGACCCTAGCGGGGGGCCTATCAACAATGAGCAGTTCTTC	CSVDPSGGPINNEQFF	TRBD2	.	TRBV29-1	TRBJ2-1
TGTGCCAGCAGCCAAGATTTAGCGGGCCACTCCCAAGAGACCCAGTACTTC	CASSQDLAGHSQETQYF	TRBD2	.	TRBV4-2	TRBJ2-5
TGTGCCAGCAGTTTAGGGGCAGGGGCGTACGAGCAGTACTTC	CASSLGAGAYEQYF	.	.	TRBV27	TRBJ2-7
TGTGCCAGCAGTATCCTTAGCGGGAGCACAGATACGCAGTATTTT	CASSILSGSTDTQYF	TRBD2	.	TRBV28	TRBJ2-3
TGTGCCAGCAGCTTATTGGGAGAGGGCACAGATACGCAGTATTTT	CASSLLGEGTDTQYF	.	.	TRBV7-9	TRBJ2-3
TGTGCCAGCAGCTTGGCGCCGGACTACTACGAGCAGTACTTC	CASSLAPDYYEQYF	.	.	TRBV5-5	TRBJ2-7
TGCGCCAGCAGTCTTCAGGGAAGGCAAGAGACCCAGTACTTC	CASSLQGRQETQYF	.	.	TRBV23-1	TRBJ2-5
TGTGCCAGCAGCGAGGGACTAGCGGGCTACGAGCAGTACTTC	CASSEGLAGYEQYF	TRBD2	.	TRBV9	TRBJ2-7